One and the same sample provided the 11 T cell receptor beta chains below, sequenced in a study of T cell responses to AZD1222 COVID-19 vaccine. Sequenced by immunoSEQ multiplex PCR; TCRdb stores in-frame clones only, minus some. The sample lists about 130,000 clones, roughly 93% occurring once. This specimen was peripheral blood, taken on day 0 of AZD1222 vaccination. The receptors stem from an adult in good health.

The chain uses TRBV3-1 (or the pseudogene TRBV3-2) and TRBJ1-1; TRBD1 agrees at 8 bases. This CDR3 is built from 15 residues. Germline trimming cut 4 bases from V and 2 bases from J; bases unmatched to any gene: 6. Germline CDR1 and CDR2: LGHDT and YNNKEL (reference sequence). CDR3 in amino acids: CASSPRDRTNTEAFF. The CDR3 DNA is TGTGCCAGCAGCCCCCGGGACAGGACCAACACTGAAGCTTTCTTT.

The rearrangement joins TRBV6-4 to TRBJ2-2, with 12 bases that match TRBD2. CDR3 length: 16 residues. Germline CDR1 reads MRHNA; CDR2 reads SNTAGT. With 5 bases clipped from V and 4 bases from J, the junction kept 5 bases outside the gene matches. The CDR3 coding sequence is TGTGCCAGCAGTCCCGGGACTAGCGGGTCCACCGGGGAGCTGTTTTTT. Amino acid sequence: CASSPGTSGSTGELFF.

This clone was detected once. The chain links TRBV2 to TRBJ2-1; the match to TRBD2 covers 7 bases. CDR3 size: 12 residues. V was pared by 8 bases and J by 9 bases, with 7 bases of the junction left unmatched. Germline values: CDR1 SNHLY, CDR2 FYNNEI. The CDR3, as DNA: TGTGCCAGCCGTCTGGGGGGGAGTGAGCAGTTCTTC. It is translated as CASRLGGSEQFF.

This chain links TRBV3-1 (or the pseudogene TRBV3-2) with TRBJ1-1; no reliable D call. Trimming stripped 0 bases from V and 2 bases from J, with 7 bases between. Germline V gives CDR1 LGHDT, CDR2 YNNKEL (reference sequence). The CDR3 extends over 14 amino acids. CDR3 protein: CASSQDPRNTEAFF. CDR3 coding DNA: TGTGCCAGCAGCCAAGATCCCAGAAACACTGAAGCTTTCTTT.

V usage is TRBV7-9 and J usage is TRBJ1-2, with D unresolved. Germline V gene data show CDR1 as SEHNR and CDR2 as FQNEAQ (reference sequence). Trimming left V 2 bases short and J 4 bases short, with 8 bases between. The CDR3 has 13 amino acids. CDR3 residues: CASSLSGGYGYTF. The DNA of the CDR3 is TGTGCCAGCAGCTTAAGCGGAGGCTATGGCTACACCTTC. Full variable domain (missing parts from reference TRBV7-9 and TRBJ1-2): DTGVSQNPRHKITKRGQNVTFRCDPISEHNRLYWYRQTLGQGPEFLTYFQNEAQLEKSRLLSDRFSAERPKGSFSTLEIQRTEQGDSAMYLCASSLSGGYGYTFGSGTRLTVV.

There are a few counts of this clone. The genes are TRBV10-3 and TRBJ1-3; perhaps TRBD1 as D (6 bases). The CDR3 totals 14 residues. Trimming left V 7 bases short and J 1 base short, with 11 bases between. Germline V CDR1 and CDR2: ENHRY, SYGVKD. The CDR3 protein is CAITPQGSGNTIYF. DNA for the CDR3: TGTGCCATCACCCCACAGGGTTCTGGAAACACCATATATTTT.

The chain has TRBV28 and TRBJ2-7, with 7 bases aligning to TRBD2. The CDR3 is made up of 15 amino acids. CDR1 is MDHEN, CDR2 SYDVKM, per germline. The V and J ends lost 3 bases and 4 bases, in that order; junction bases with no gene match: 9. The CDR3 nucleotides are TGTGCCAGCAGTTTTGTCTCGGGGGAGGGGTACGAGCAGTACTTC. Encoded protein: CASSFVSGEGYEQYF.

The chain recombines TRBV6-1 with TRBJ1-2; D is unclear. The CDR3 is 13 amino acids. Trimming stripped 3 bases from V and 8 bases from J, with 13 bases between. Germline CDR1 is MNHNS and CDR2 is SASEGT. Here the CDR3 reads CASSESSVGGYTF. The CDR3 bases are TGTGCCAGCAGTGAGTCCTCCGTAGGGGGCTACACCTTC.

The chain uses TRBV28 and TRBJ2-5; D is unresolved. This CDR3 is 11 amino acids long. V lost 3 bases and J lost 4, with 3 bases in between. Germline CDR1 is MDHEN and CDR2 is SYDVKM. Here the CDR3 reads CASSFRETQYF. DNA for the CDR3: TGTGCCAGCAGTTTTAGAGAGACCCAGTACTTC.

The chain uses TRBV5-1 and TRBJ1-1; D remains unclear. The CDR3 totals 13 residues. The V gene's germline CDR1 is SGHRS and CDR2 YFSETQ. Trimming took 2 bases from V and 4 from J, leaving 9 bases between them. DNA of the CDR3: TGCGCCAGCAGCTTAGACCTAGCCACTGAAGCTTTCTTT. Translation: CASSLDLATEAFF.

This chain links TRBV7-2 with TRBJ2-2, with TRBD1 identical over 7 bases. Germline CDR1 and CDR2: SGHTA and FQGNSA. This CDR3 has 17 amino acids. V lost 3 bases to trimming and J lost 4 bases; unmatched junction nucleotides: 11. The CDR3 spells CASSLGTGALVTGELFF. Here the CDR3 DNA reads TGTGCCAGCAGCTTGGGAACAGGGGCCCTCGTCACCGGGGAGCTGTTTTTT.